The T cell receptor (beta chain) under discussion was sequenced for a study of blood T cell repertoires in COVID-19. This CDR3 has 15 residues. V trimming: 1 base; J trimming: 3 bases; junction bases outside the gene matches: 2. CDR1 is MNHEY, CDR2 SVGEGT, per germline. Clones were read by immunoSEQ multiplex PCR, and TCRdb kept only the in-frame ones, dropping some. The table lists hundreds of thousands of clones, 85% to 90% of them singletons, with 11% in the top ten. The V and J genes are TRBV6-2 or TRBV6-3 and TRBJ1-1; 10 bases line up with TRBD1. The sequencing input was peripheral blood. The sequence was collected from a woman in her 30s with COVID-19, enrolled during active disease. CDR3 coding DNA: TGTGCCAGCAGTTACTACGGGACAGGGGACACTGAAGCTTTCTTT. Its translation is CASSYYGTGDTEAFF.